This TCR beta chain was documented in a study of cytomegalovirus exposure and HLA in healthy donors. With 1 base removed from V and 4 bases from J, the gap between germline ends came to 13 bases. CDR3 length: 15 residues. Germline-derived CDR1 and CDR2 are MNHNS and SASEGT. Generated by immunoSEQ multiplex PCR, the TCRdb table keeps only in-frame clones and is missing some. Among 120,000 to 150,000 clones listed, roughly nine tenths were seen once. V gene TRBV6-1 combines with J gene TRBJ2-5, with a weak D call TRBD1 (5 bases). The TCR was taken from a man aged 18 to 29 in good health and CMV-seronegative. Sequenced sample: PBMCs. CDR3 amino acids: CASSEEGQGAETQYF. The CDR3 region has the DNA TGTGCCAGCAGTGAAGAGGGGCAGGGCGCAGAGACCCAGTACTTC.